The present T cell receptor beta chain was sequenced within a study of blood T cell repertoires in COVID-19. As for the study in general: The United States, Italy and Spain provided the acute and convalescent COVID-19 samples.

Clones were sequenced by immunoSEQ multiplex PCR, and TCRdb holds only the in-frame ones, with some missing. The sample carries 200,000 to 300,000 clones, about 80% recorded once. V lost 2 bases, J lost 7 bases, and 11 bases lay in between. The germline CDR1 and CDR2 sequences are MDHEN and SYDVKM. This CDR3 has 14 residues. The sequenced sample consisted of peripheral blood. This clonotype was obtained from a woman of 80 years or more with acute or convalescent COVID-19. This sequence joins TRBV28 and TRBJ1-4; a possible D gene is TRBD1 (6 bases). The CDR3 DNA sequence: TGTGCCAGCAGTTTAGGGGGGGCGCTTGAAAAACTGTTTTTT. Translated, it gives CASSLGGALEKLFF. Full variable domain (outside the CDR3, taken from reference TRBV28 and TRBJ1-4): DVKVTQSSRYLVKRTGEKVFLECVQDMDHENMFWYRQDPGLGLRLIYFSYDVKMKEKGDIPEGYSVSREKKERFSLILESASTNQTSMYLCASSLGGALEKLFFGSGTQLSVL.